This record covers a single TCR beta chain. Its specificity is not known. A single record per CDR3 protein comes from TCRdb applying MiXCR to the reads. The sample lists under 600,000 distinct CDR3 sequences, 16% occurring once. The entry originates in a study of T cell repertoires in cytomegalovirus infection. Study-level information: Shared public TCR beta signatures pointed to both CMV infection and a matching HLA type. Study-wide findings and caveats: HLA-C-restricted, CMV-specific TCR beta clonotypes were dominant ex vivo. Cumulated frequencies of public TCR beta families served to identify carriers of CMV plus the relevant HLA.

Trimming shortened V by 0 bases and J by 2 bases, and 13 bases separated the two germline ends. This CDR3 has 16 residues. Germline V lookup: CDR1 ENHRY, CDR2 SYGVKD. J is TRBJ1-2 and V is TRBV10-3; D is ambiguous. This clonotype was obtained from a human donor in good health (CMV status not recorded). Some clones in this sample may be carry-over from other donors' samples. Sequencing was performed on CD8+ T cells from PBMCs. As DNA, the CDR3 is TGTGCCATCAGTGAGTCACAGATGTTCCTCAACTATGGCTACACCTTC. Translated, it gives CAISESQMFLNYGYTF.